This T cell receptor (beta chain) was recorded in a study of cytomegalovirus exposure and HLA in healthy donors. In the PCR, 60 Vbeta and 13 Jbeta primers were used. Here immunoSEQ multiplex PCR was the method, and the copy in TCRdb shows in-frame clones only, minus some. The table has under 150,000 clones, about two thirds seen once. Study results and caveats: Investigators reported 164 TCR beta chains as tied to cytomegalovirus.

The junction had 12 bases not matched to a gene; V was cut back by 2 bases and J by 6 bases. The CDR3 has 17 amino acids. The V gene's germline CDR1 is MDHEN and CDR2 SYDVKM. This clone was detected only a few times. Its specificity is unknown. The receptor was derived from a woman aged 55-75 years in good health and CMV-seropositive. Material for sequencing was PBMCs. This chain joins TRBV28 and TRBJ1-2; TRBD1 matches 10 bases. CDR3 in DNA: TGTGCCAGCAGTTTAGACTCCGGGACAGGGGCGAGGGATGGCTACACCTTC. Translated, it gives CASSLDSGTGARDGYTF.